The 11 T cell receptor beta chains below all came from one sample that was sequenced in a study of cytomegalovirus exposure and HLA in healthy donors. The PCR made use of 60 Vbeta and 13 Jbeta primers. The data were produced by immunoSEQ multiplex PCR, yet TCRdb's version contains in-frame clones alone and is incomplete. The sample has around 90,000 clones; under 90% are singletons. The sequencing sample was made of PBMCs. These receptors were obtained from a man over 45 in good health and CMV-seronegative.

This chain connects TRBV9 to TRBJ2-3, with D possibly TRBD1 on 5 matching bases. This CDR3 has 14 amino acids. V lost 0 bases and J 6 bases, leaving 11 bases between the germline ends. CDR1 and CDR2 from the germline V gene are SGDLS and YYNGEE. CDR3 in DNA: TGTGCCAGCAGCGTAGGTCAGGGTAGGGATACGCAGTATTTT. This gives the protein CASSVGQGRDTQYF.

CDR3 DNA sequence: TGTGCCAGCAGCTTAAGGACAGGGGTAACTGAAGCTTTCTTT. Translated, it gives CASSLRTGVTEAFF. The chain recombines TRBV7-9 with TRBJ1-1, with TRBD1 matching 9 bases. Trimming cost V 2 bases and J 5 bases; bases outside gene matches: 3. This CDR3 comprises 14 residues. Germline assignment: CDR1 SEHNR and CDR2 FQNEAQ (reference sequence). The full variable domain, in which reference TRBV7-9 and TRBJ1-1 provide the parts outside the CDR3, is DTGVSQNPRHKITKRGQNVTFRCDPISEHNRLYWYRQTLGQGPEFLTYFQNEAQLEKSRLLSDRFSAERPKGSFSTLEIQRTEQGDSAMYLCASSLRTGVTEAFFGQGTRLTVV.

This chain links TRBV19 with TRBJ2-7, with 7 bases aligning to TRBD1. This CDR3 contains 14 residues. Germline V lookup: CDR1 LNHDA, CDR2 SQIVND (reference sequence). The ends lost 3 bases at V and 2 bases at J; junction bases unmatched: 4. CDR3 amino acids: CASSIGQGAYEQYF. CDR3 DNA sequence: TGTGCCAGTAGTATCGGGCAGGGGGCCTACGAGCAGTACTTC.

The rearrangement joins TRBV6-5 to TRBJ2-7, with D possibly matching TRBD1 (6 bases). This CDR3 comprises 16 residues. Germline V gene data show CDR1 as MNHEY and CDR2 as SVGAGI. Between the trimmed V and J ends, which lost 0 bases and 1 base, there was a span of 13 bases. CDR3 DNA sequence: TGTGCCAGCAGTTACTCGAGCCAGGGGCGTTCCTACGAGCAGTACTTC. This codes for CASSYSSQGRSYEQYF.

CDR3 sequence: CASSGQNGYEQYF. CDR3 DNA: TGTGCCAGCAGTGGACAGAACGGCTACGAGCAGTACTTC. V usage is TRBV2 and J usage is TRBJ2-5, with D perhaps TRBD1 (5 bases). The assigned J gene may be wrong: the sequence end matches TRBJ2-7 better. The germline V gene has CDR1 SNHLY and CDR2 FYNNEI. The CDR3 has 13 residues.

The V and J genes are TRBV7-9 and TRBJ2-1, with 7 nucleotides matching TRBD2. The CDR3 sequence is 17 residues long. V lost 4 bases and J lost 5; bases outside the gene matches: 14. The germline V gene has CDR1 SEHNR and CDR2 FQNEAQ (reference sequence). DNA of the CDR3: TGTGCCAGCAGCTCCTCTGGGGGGGGTCTTGCGCACAATGAGCAGTTCTTC. Translating gives CASSSSGGGLAHNEQFF.

This clone is a singleton in its sample. The V gene is TRBV6-5, the J gene TRBJ2-5, with a possible D match to TRBD1 (5 bases). The CDR3 sequence is 13 residues long. Trimming took 5 bases from V and 1 from J, leaving 8 bases between them. CDR1 is MNHEY and CDR2 is SVGAGI in the germline V gene. CDR3: CASSDRFQETQYF. The CDR3 bases are TGTGCCAGCAGTGACAGATTCCAAGAGACCCAGTACTTC.

The chain recombines TRBV5-6 with TRBJ2-3; 7 positions agree with TRBD1. The CDR3 runs 16 residues. Germline V gives CDR1 SGHDT, CDR2 YYEEEE. V lost 0 bases and J lost 3; bases outside the gene matches: 7. CDR3 residues: CASSLVETGYTDTQYF. CDR3 bases: TGTGCCAGCAGCTTGGTCGAGACAGGGTATACAGATACGCAGTATTTT.

The CDR3 bases are TGCGCCAGCAGCGAATCGTCCGGGACAGGGAATGAAAAACTGTTTTTT. Its protein product is CASSESSGTGNEKLFF. The V call is TRBV5-1, the J call TRBJ1-4; 9 bases agree with TRBD1. The CDR3 is 16 amino acids. V was pared by 4 bases and J by 5 bases, with 9 bases of the junction left unmatched. CDR1 is SGHRS and CDR2 is YFSETQ in the germline V gene.

This rearrangement joins TRBV9 to TRBJ2-2; TRBD1 agrees at 7 bases. This CDR3 contains 17 residues. V lost 0 bases to trimming and J lost 4 bases; unmatched junction nucleotides: 9. Germline values: CDR1 SGDLS, CDR2 YYNGEE. The CDR3 DNA reads TGTGCCAGCAGCGTAGGGGAGAAGGGGGCGGTCACCGGGGAGCTGTTTTTT. Residues: CASSVGEKGAVTGELFF.

V is TRBV7-2 and J is TRBJ2-1; 8 bases agree with TRBD2. With V trimmed by 1 base and J by 6 bases, 5 bases remained unmatched. CDR1 is SGHTA and CDR2 is FQGNSA in the germline V gene. The CDR3 length is 15 residues. The CDR3 loop reads CASSLDAGGVNEQFF. As DNA, the CDR3 is TGTGCCAGCAGCTTAGATGCGGGAGGTGTCAATGAGCAGTTCTTC. The complete variable domain, with remaining parts taken from reference TRBV7-2 and TRBJ2-1, reads GAGVSQSPSNKVTEKGKDVELRCDPISGHTALYWYRQSLGQGLEFLIYFQGNSAPDKSGLPSDRFSAERTGGSVSTLTIQRTQQEDSAVYLCASSLDAGGVNEQFFGPGTRLTVL.